These 27 T cell receptor beta chains originate from one sample sequenced in a study of blood T cell repertoires in COVID-19. Repertoires were generated with immunoSEQ multiplex PCR, while TCRdb's copy carries only in-frame clones and drops some. The sample lists about 320,000 clones, 85% to 95% occurring once. The source material was PBMCs or T cells enriched from blood (not recorded which). The receptors were gathered from a woman in her 30s who had been exposed to COVID-19.

The chain couples TRBV18 to TRBJ1-1; 7 bases line up with TRBD1. The germline CDR1 and CDR2 sequences are KGHSH and LQKENI. V lost 6 bases to trimming and J lost 0 bases; unmatched junction nucleotides: 10. There are 16 residues in the CDR3. CDR3 nucleotides: TGTGCCAGCTCCCTGGCAACCGGGACAGTGAACACTGAAGCTTTCTTT. As protein: CASSLATGTVNTEAFF.

In its sample, this clone was seen once. The V call is TRBV6-5, the J call TRBJ2-7, with D perhaps matching TRBD1 (5 bases). V lost 5 bases to trimming and J lost 2 bases, with 10 bases between them. The germline V gene encodes CDR1 MNHEY and CDR2 SVGAGI. There are 13 residues in the CDR3. Written as DNA, the CDR3 is TGTGCCAGCAGTAAAACAGGAACCTACGAGCAGTACTTC. Protein: CASSKTGTYEQYF.

V and J are TRBV27 and TRBJ1-5; possibly TRBD1 for D (6 bases). Germline CDR1 is MNHEY and CDR2 is SMNVEV (reference sequence). The CDR3 has 14 amino acids. V was cut by 5 bases and J by 4 bases, with 12 bases left in between. The CDR3 nucleotides are TGTGCCAGCAGTCGGGGGGCAGATAATCAGCCCCAGCATTTT. Amino acid sequence: CASSRGADNQPQHF.

V usage is TRBV11-2 and J usage is TRBJ2-7, with TRBD2 matching over 7 bases. Germline CDR1 and CDR2: SGHAT and FQNNGV. Losses at the gene ends were 5 bases for V and 6 bases for J; bases not matched to a gene: 7. The CDR3 contains 13 residues. In DNA form, the CDR3 reads TGTGCCAGCAGCCCTCTAACTAGCGCCGAGCAGTACTTC. It is translated as CASSPLTSAEQYF.

The genes are TRBV7-3 and TRBJ1-1, with TRBD1 matching 7 bases. Unmatched junction bases numbered 7, after V lost 5 bases and J lost 7 bases. CDR1 is SGHTA and CDR2 is FQGTGA in the germline V gene. The CDR3 extends over 13 amino acids. In DNA form, the CDR3 reads TGTGCCAGCAGCACATACGGACAGGTTGAAGCTTTCTTT. Translated, it gives CASSTYGQVEAFF. The full variable domain, with the rest looked up from reference TRBV7-3 and TRBJ1-1, is GAGVSQTPSNKVTEKGKYVELRCDPISGHTALYWYRQSLGQGPEFLIYFQGTGAADDSGLPNDRFFAVRPEGSVSTLKIQRTERGDSAVYLCASSTYGQVEAFFGQGTRLTVV.

The chain has TRBV6-5 and TRBJ1-2, with D possibly being TRBD1 (5 bases). Germline V lookup: CDR1 MNHEY, CDR2 SVGAGI. Trimming took off 10 bases at V and 3 bases at J, with 18 bases between the two ends. CDR3 length: 14 residues. The CDR3 spells CATYMGGGDYGYTF. In DNA, the CDR3 is TGTGCCACCTATATGGGGGGAGGAGACTATGGCTACACCTTC.

This clone is labeled as medium-sized (0.01 to 0.1%). This chain connects TRBV16 to TRBJ2-7; no firm D call. V gave up 1 base and J gave up 2 bases, with 6 bases separating them. Germline V lookup: CDR1 KGHSY, CDR2 FQNENV. The CDR3 consists of 13 residues. The CDR3 DNA sequence: TGTGCCAGCAGCCAATATGGCCCCTACGAGCAGTACTTC. Its protein is CASSQYGPYEQYF.

The V gene is TRBV7-8, the J gene TRBJ2-7; TRBD1 matches 9 bases. The CDR3 is 13 amino acids. J was trimmed by 3 bases and V by 5 bases; bases with no gene match: 2. The germline gives CDR1 SGHVS, CDR2 FQNEAQ. CDR3: CASSRDRDYEQYF. CDR3 in DNA: TGTGCCAGCAGCCGGGACAGGGACTACGAGCAGTACTTC.

The genes are TRBV5-4 and TRBJ1-2, with TRBD1 matching 9 bases. This CDR3 has 14 residues. The V segment lost 4 bases and the J segment 7 bases; nucleotides outside the gene matches: 8. Germline lookup yields CDR1 SGHNT and CDR2 YYREEE (reference sequence). The CDR3 is CASSPRDRETGYTF. CDR3 coding DNA: TGTGCCAGCAGCCCTAGGGACAGGGAAACTGGCTACACCTTC.

In its sample, this clone was seen once. J is TRBJ2-3 and V is TRBV11-2, with 9 bases fitting TRBD1. Trimming at V came to 5 bases and at J to 4 bases, leaving 7 bases not matched to a gene. The CDR3 has 15 amino acids. Germline lookup yields CDR1 SGHAT and CDR2 FQNNGV. This CDR3 reads CASSPAGQGPDTQYF. CDR3 coding DNA: TGTGCCAGCAGCCCAGCGGGACAGGGCCCAGATACGCAGTATTTT.

This clone appeared once. The chain combines TRBV19 with TRBJ2-2; 10 bases align to TRBD1. CDR3 size: 16 residues. V gave up 7 bases and J gave up 4 bases; unmatched junction bases: 9. The germline gives CDR1 LNHDA, CDR2 SQIVND (reference sequence). CDR3 DNA: TGTGCCAGTACTTTGAGGGACAGGGGAGCCACCGGGGAGCTGTTTTTT. Translation gives CASTLRDRGATGELFF.

This sequence joins TRBV5-4 and TRBJ1-2; a possible D gene is TRBD1 (5 bases). CDR3 size: 13 residues. Germline CDR1 and CDR2: SGHNT and YYREEE (reference sequence). Trimming removed 5 bases from V and 4 bases from J, with 12 bases in between. CDR3 bases: TGTGCCAGCAGAACACAGGCAGGCTATGGCTACACCTTC. Translation: CASRTQAGYGYTF.

The V call is TRBV18, the J call TRBJ1-4, with no clear D. The V end lost 3 bases, the J end lost 4 bases, and 9 bases lay between the germline ends. The CDR3 loop spans 14 amino acids. The V gene's germline CDR1 is KGHSH and CDR2 LQKENI. CDR3 nucleotide sequence: TGTGCCAGCTCACCTCAGATGATTAATGAAAAACTGTTTTTT. This sequence encodes CASSPQMINEKLFF.

This clone was counted only a few times. The identical CDR3 is also encoded by other nucleotide sequences in the sample. The rearrangement uses TRBV18 and TRBJ1-5; D ambiguous. V was cut by 3 bases and J by 3 bases, with 9 bases left in between. Germline loops: CDR1 KGHSH, CDR2 LQKENI. This CDR3 contains 14 residues. This CDR3 is CASSPAGVNQPQHF. CDR3 nucleotide sequence: TGTGCCAGCTCACCTGCCGGGGTCAATCAGCCCCAGCATTTT.

The CDR3 reads CASSYSSGGMNTEAFF. DNA for the CDR3: TGTGCCAGCAGTTACTCCTCGGGGGGGATGAACACTGAAGCTTTCTTT. This rearrangement joins TRBV6-2 or TRBV6-3 to TRBJ1-1, with D maybe TRBD1 (5 bases). Trimming removed 0 bases at V and 0 bases at J, with 11 bases between. Germline V gene data show CDR1 as MNHEY and CDR2 as SVGEGT. The CDR3 loop spans 16 amino acids.

With respect to this clone: In the same sample, other DNA sequences code for this CDR3. CDR3 sequence: CASSLRGVDTQYF. CDR3 DNA: TGTGCCAGCAGTCTAAGGGGTGTGGATACGCAGTATTTT. This chain joins TRBV12-3 or TRBV12-4 and TRBJ2-3, with D maybe TRBD1 (5 bases). Trimming removed 5 bases from V and 6 bases from J, with 12 bases in between. CDR3 size: 13 residues.

The chain combines TRBV18 with TRBJ1-2; D call uncertain. This CDR3 is built from 12 residues. Germline values: CDR1 KGHSH, CDR2 LQKENI. Trimming removed 0 bases at V and 8 bases at J, with 7 bases between. The DNA of the CDR3 is TGTGCCAGCTCACCACCGTCAGGCGGCTACACCTTC. This gives the protein CASSPPSGGYTF.

This CDR3 reads CASSALLGPTQYF. CDR3 nucleotides: TGTGCCAGCAGCGCCCTCCTGGGCCCCACGCAGTATTTT. The chain employs TRBV2 and TRBJ2-3, with D uncertain. The CDR3 length is 13 residues. V lost 6 bases, J lost 9 bases, and 16 bases lay in between. CDR1 is SNHLY and CDR2 is FYNNEI in the germline V gene.

The genes are TRBV11-2 and TRBJ2-5; the D is unclear. V lost 1 base to trimming and J lost 2 bases, with 14 bases between them. CDR1 is SGHAT and CDR2 is FQNNGV in the germline V gene. CDR3 length: 16 amino acids. Here the CDR3 DNA reads TGTGCCAGCAGCTTAGTGATTAGCAGTCCTCAAGAGACCCAGTACTTC. This gives the protein CASSLVISSPQETQYF.

This clone has only one observation. The CDR3 DNA reads as TGTGCCAGCAGCCAAGATATTGCCCCCTTAGCGGGGGCGTCTCGGGGTACGCAGTATTTT. It is translated as CASSQDIAPLAGASRGTQYF. The chain is built from TRBV4-2 and TRBJ2-3, with 9 positions matching TRBD2. From germline, CDR1 is LGHNA and CDR2 YNFKEQ. The junction had 21 bases not matched to a gene; V was cut back by 0 bases and J by 8 bases. This CDR3 has 20 residues.

This clone has just one count. At one end the junction does not follow the germline gene, possibly because of a read error. This chain uses TRBV11-2 with TRBJ1-1; 7 nucleotides agree with TRBD1. CDR1 SGHAT and CDR2 FQNNGV come from the germline V gene. The CDR3 is made up of 12 amino acids. DNA for the CDR3: TGTGCCAGCAGCCTAGACAGGGTACAAGCTTTCTTT. It specifies CASSLDRVQAFF.

This chain's CDR3 is CASFDGGYEQYF. The CDR3 region has the DNA TGTGCATCGTTTGATGGAGGCTACGAGCAGTACTTC. The gene calls are TRBV10-3 and TRBJ2-7; D may be TRBD2 (5 bases). Per the germline V gene, CDR1 is ENHRY and CDR2 is SYGVKD. The CDR3 is 12 residues long.

This clone was recorded only once. The chain has TRBV19 and TRBJ2-5; weak D call: TRBD1 (5 bases). Germline loops: CDR1 LNHDA, CDR2 SQIVND (reference sequence). Trimming removed 4 bases at V and 2 bases at J, with 8 bases between. This CDR3 has 13 residues. This CDR3 is CASSNRNQETQYF. The CDR3 nucleotides read TGTGCCAGTAGTAACAGGAATCAAGAGACCCAGTACTTC.

V and J are TRBV27 and TRBJ1-2; D is perhaps TRBD1 (5 bases). The V and J ends lost 3 bases and 4 bases respectively, with 21 bases between them. The CDR3 extends over 17 amino acids. Looked up from germline, CDR1 is MNHEY and CDR2 is SMNVEV (reference sequence). The CDR3 coding sequence is TGTGCCAGCAGTTTTAGAACAGGAGCCCTTCCAATCTATGGCTACACCTTC. This encodes CASSFRTGALPIYGYTF.

The rearrangement joins TRBV9 to TRBJ2-3; possibly TRBD1 for D (6 bases). The CDR3 consists of 14 residues. V shed 4 bases and J shed 5 bases, with 14 bases lying between them. CDR1 is SGDLS, CDR2 YYNGEE, per germline. The CDR3 is CASSSRDNLDTQYF. The CDR3 DNA sequence: TGTGCCAGCAGCTCCCGGGACAATTTAGATACGCAGTATTTT. Combining the CDR3 with reference TRBV9 and TRBJ2-3 gives the whole variable domain DSGVTQTPKHLITATGQRVTLRCSPRSGDLSVYWYQQSLDQGLQFLIQYYNGEERAKGNILERFSAQQFPDLHSELNLSSLELGDSALYFCASSSRDNLDTQYFGPGTRLTVL.

V and J are TRBV19 and TRBJ1-3; no firm D call. The CDR3 length is 14 residues. V was cut by 7 bases and J by 7 bases, with 17 bases left in between. Germline V gives CDR1 LNHDA, CDR2 SQIVND (reference sequence). The CDR3 loop reads CASIAGILGNTIYF. CDR3 in DNA: TGTGCCAGTATCGCGGGGATCCTGGGGAACACCATATATTTT.

The chain combines TRBV19 with TRBJ1-2, with 7 bases aligning to TRBD1. Per the germline V gene, CDR1 is LNHDA and CDR2 is SQIVND (reference sequence). V gave up 7 bases and J gave up 0 bases; unmatched junction bases: 8. The CDR3 is 15 amino acids. The CDR3 region has the DNA TGTGCCAGTACCCGATGGGACAGTTCTAACTATGGCTACACCTTC. It specifies CASTRWDSSNYGYTF. Together with reference TRBV19 and TRBJ1-2, the CDR3 gives the full variable domain: DGGITQSPKYLFRKEGQNVTLSCEQNLNHDAMYWYRQDPGQGLRLIYYSQIVNDFQKGDIAEGYSVSREKKESFPLTVTSAQKNPTAFYLCASTRWDSSNYGYTFGSGTRLTVV.